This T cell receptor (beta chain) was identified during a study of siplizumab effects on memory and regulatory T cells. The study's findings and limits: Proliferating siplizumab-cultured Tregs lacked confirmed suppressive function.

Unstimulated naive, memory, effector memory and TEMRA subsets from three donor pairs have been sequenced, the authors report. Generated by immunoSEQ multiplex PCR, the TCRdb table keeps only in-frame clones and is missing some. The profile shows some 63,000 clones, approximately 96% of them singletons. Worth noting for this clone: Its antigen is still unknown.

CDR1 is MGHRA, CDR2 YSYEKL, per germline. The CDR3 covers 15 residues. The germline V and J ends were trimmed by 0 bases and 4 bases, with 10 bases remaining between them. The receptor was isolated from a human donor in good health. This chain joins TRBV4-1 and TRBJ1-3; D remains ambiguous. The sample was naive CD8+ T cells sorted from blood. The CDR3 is CASSQDLGQGNTIYF. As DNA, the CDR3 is TGCGCCAGCAGCCAAGATTTAGGGCAGGGAAACACCATATATTTT.